This paragraph reports one TCR beta chain. Its antigen is still unknown. The PCR employed 60 Vbeta primers together with 13 Jbeta primers. Clones were read by immunoSEQ multiplex PCR, and TCRdb kept only the in-frame ones, dropping some. This sample has 160,000 or so clones, with 70% to 85% found just once. This specimen comes from a study of cytomegalovirus exposure and HLA in healthy donors. Overall study findings and caveats: Analyses of presence/absence relied on an assumption of roughly uniform sequencing depth across donors.

Specimen: PBMCs. The sequence came from a human donor in good health.

CDR3 protein: CASSPGTKILPSNQPQHF. The CDR3 DNA is TGTGCCAGCAGCCCCGGGACAAAGATACTACCTAGCAATCAGCCCCAGCATTTT. The J gene is TRBJ1-5, the V gene TRBV5-8, with a possible D match to TRBD1 (6 bases). The germline CDR1 and CDR2 sequences are SGHTS and YDEGEE. The V gene lost 4 bases and the J gene lost 0 bases, with 20 bases spanning the gap. This CDR3 has 18 residues. Full variable domain (missing parts from reference TRBV5-8 and TRBJ1-5): EAGVTQSPTHLIKTRGQQATLRCSPISGHTSVYWYQQALGLGLQFLLWYDEGEERNRGNFPPRFSGRQFPNYSSELNVNALELEDSALYLCASSPGTKILPSNQPQHFGDGTRLSIL.